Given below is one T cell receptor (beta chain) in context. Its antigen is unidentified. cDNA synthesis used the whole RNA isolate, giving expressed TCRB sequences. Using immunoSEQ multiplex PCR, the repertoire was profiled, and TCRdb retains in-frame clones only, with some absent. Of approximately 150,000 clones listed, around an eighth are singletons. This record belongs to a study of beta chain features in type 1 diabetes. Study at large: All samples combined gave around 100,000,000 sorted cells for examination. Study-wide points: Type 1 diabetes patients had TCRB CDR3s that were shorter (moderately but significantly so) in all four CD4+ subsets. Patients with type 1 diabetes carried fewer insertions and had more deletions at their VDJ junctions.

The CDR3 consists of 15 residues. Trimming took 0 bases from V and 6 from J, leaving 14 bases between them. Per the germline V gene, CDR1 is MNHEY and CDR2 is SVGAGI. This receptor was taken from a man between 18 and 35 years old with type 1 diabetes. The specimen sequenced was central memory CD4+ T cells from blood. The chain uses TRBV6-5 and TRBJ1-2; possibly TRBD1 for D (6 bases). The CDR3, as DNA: TGTGCCAGCAGTTACTCACGGCAGGGGACCGATGGCTACACCTTC. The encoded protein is CASSYSRQGTDGYTF.